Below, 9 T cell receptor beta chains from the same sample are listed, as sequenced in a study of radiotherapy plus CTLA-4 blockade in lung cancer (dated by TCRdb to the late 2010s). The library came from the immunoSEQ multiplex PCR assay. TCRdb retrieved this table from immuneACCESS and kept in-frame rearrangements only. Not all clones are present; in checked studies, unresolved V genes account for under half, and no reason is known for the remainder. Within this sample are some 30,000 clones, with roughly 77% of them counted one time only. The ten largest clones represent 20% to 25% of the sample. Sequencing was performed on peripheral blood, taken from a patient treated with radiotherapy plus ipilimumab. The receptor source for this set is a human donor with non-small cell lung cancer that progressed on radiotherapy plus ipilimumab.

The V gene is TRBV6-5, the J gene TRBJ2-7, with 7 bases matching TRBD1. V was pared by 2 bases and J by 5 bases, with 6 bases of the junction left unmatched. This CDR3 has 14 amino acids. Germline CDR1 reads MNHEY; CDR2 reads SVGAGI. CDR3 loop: CASSYAQGSHEQYF. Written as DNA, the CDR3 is TGTGCCAGCAGTTACGCACAGGGGTCCCACGAGCAGTACTTC.

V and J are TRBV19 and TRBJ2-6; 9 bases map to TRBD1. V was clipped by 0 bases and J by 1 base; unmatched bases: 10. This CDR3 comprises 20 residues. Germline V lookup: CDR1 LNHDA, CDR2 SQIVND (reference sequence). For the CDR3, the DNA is TGTGCCAGTAGTATAGAGGGCCGGGACAGGGTCGGGTCTGGGGCCAACGTCCTGACTTTC. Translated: CASSIEGRDRVGSGANVLTF.

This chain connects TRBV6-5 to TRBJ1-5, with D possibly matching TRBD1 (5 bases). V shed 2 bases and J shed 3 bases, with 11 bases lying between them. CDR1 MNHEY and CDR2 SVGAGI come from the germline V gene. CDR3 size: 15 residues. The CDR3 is CASSYQGLTNQPQHF. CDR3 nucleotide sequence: TGTGCCAGCAGTTACCAGGGACTTACCAATCAGCCCCAGCATTTT.

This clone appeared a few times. This CDR3 reads CASSLLLNTEAFF. CDR3 sequence (DNA): TGTGCCAGCAGCTTGCTATTGAACACTGAAGCTTTCTTT. The chain is built from TRBV25-1 and TRBJ1-1; D is undetermined. With 6 bases removed from V and 0 bases from J, the gap between germline ends came to 8 bases. Germline lookup yields CDR1 MGHDK and CDR2 SYGVNS. This CDR3 spans 13 amino acids.

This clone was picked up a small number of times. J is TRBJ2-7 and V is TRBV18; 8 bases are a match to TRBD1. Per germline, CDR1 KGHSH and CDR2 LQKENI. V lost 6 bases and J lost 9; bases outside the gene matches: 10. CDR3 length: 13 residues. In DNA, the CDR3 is TGTGCCAGCTCCCCGGGACAGGACACGGTGCAGTACTTC. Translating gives CASSPGQDTVQYF.

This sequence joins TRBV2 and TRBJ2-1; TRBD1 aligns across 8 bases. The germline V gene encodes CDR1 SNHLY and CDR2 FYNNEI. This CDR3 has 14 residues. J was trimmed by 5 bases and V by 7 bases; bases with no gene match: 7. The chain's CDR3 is CASTGQARDNEQFF. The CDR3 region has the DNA TGTGCCAGCACGGGACAGGCCAGGGACAATGAGCAGTTCTTC.

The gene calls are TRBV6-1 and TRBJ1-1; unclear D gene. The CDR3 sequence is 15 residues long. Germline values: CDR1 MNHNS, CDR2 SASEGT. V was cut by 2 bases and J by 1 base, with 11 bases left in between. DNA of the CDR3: TGTGCCAGCAGTGAAAGGAGGCAAGGGAACACTGAAGCTTTCTTT. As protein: CASSERRQGNTEAFF.

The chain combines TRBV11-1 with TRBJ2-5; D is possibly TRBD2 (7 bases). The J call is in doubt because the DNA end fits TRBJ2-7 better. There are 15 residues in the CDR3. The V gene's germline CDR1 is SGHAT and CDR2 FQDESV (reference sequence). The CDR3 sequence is CASSATGGSSYEQYF. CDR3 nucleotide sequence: TGTGCCAGCAGCGCCACGGGGGGCTCATCCTACGAGCAGTACTTC.

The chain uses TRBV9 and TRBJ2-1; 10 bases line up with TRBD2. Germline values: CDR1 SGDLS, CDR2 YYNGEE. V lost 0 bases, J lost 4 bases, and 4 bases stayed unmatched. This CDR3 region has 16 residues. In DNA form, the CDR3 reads TGTGCCAGCAGCGTAGCCGGGACTAGCGATTACAATGAGCAGTTCTTC. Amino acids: CASSVAGTSDYNEQFF. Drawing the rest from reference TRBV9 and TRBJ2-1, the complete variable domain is DSGVTQTPKHLITATGQRVTLRCSPRSGDLSVYWYQQSLDQGLQFLIQYYNGEERAKGNILERFSAQQFPDLHSELNLSSLELGDSALYFCASSVAGTSDYNEQFFGPGTRLTVL.